This passage covers 27 T cell receptor beta chains from one sample sequenced in a study of beta chain features in type 1 diabetes. Of the isolated RNA, all was reverse transcribed, and so the sequenced material was expressed TCRB transcripts. Clones were sequenced by immunoSEQ multiplex PCR, and TCRdb holds only the in-frame ones, with some missing. Of some 220,000 clones listed, 9.5% to 13% are singletons. Specimen: central memory CD4+ T cells from blood. Receptors were obtained from a man aged 18-30 years in good health.

Only a few counts were recorded for this clone. The chain employs TRBV30 and TRBJ2-3; tentative D call: TRBD1 (5 bases). Germline CDR1 GTSNPN, CDR2 SVGIG (reference sequence). Trimming shortened V by 1 base and J by 1 base, and 9 bases separated the two germline ends. This CDR3 has 14 amino acids. CDR3 region: CAWSGHRRTDTQYF. CDR3 nucleotide sequence: TGTGCCTGGAGTGGGCACAGGCGCACAGATACGCAGTATTTT.

This chain connects TRBV30 to TRBJ2-1, with D unresolved. Germline CDR1 reads GTSNPN; CDR2 reads SVGIG (reference sequence). The CDR3 consists of 14 residues. The V and J ends lost 0 bases and 5 bases respectively, with 11 bases between them. The CDR3: CAWSVGFRDNEQFF. In DNA, the CDR3 is TGTGCCTGGAGTGTAGGATTCCGGGACAATGAGCAGTTCTTC.

V usage is TRBV28 and J usage is TRBJ1-5; no clear D. Germline-derived CDR1 and CDR2 are MDHEN and SYDVKM. The CDR3 is 16 residues long. V lost 2 bases and J lost 2, with 13 bases in between. The CDR3 coding sequence is TGTGCCAGCAGTTTACTAGATCAGATTGGCAATCAGCCCCAGCATTTT. Its translation: CASSLLDQIGNQPQHF. The complete variable domain, with remaining parts taken from reference TRBV28 and TRBJ1-5, reads DVKVTQSSRYLVKRTGEKVFLECVQDMDHENMFWYRQDPGLGLRLIYFSYDVKMKEKGDIPEGYSVSREKKERFSLILESASTNQTSMYLCASSLLDQIGNQPQHFGDGTRLSIL.

The chain joins TRBV7-9 to TRBJ2-7; D not resolved. Germline V gene sequence: CDR1 SEHNR, CDR2 FQNEAQ (reference sequence). The CDR3 sequence is 14 residues long. V lost 5 bases and J lost 3, with 14 bases in between. CDR3 DNA sequence: TGTGCCAGCAGCCCAGCTAATGGGTTCTACGAGCAGTACTTC. Amino acids: CASSPANGFYEQYF.

In this sample, this clone turned up many times. The chain combines TRBV7-2 with TRBJ2-1; 7 nucleotides agree with TRBD2. CDR3 length: 17 amino acids. Unmatched junction bases numbered 18, after V lost 4 bases and J lost 9 bases. The germline gives CDR1 SGHTA, CDR2 FQGNSA. The CDR3 DNA reads as TGTGCCAGCAGCTCCCGCCAGACTAGCTGGGGGGTGGGTGAGCAGTTCTTC. Protein: CASSSRQTSWGVGEQFF.

The table lists this clone with a few counts. The J gene is TRBJ2-1, the V gene TRBV7-3, with D maybe TRBD2 (5 bases). CDR1 is SGHTA, CDR2 FQGTGA, per germline. The CDR3 sequence is 14 residues long. With 3 bases removed from V and 10 bases from J, the gap between germline ends came to 16 bases. For the CDR3, the DNA is TGTGCCAGCAGCTTCTTGGCCCCCGGAGGAGAGCAGTTCTTC. It codes for CASSFLAPGGEQFF.

For this clone: Its ends do not fully match the called genes, so a read error is possible. CDR3 DNA: TGCGCCAGCAGCCAAGGTCTTGGGGGGCGGTACGAGCAGTACTTC. Translating gives CASSQGLGGRYEQYF. The genes are TRBV5-4 and TRBJ2-7, with D perhaps assigned TRBD1 or TRBD2 (6 bases each). Germline-derived CDR1 and CDR2 are SGHNT and YYREEE (reference sequence). CDR3 size: 15 residues. The variable domain in full, with the rest retrieved from reference TRBV5-4 and TRBJ2-7, is ETGVTQSPTHLIKTRGQQVTLRCSSQSGHNTVSWYQQALGQGPQFIFQYYREEENGRGNFPPRFSGLQFPNYSSELNVNALELDDSALYLCASSQGLGGRYEQYFGPGTRLTVT.

In its sample, this clone was seen many times. V gene TRBV5-4 combines with J gene TRBJ1-1; weak D call: TRBD1 (6 bases). The ends were cut back, 3 bases at V and 11 bases at J, with 14 bases in the middle. Germline V lookup: CDR1 SGHNT, CDR2 YYREEE (reference sequence). The CDR3 contains 12 residues. CDR3 sequence reads: CASSSEGGRAFF. In nucleotides, the CDR3 is TGTGCCAGCAGCTCTGAGGGGGGCCGGGCTTTCTTT.

This clone was observed a few times. The CDR3: CASSPRVANYGYTF. CDR3 DNA: TGTGCCAGCAGCCCCAGGGTAGCAAACTATGGCTACACCTTC. This chain links TRBV9 with TRBJ1-2, with D tentatively TRBD1 (5 bases). Germline V lookup: CDR1 SGDLS, CDR2 YYNGEE. Trimming left V 4 bases short and J 2 bases short, with 12 bases between. The CDR3 is 14 residues long.

The J gene is TRBJ2-3, the V gene TRBV14; 11 bases match TRBD2. Trimming removed 4 bases from V and 4 bases from J; junction bases left unmatched: 4. This CDR3 spans 15 amino acids. CDR1 is SGHDN, CDR2 FVKESK, per germline. The CDR3 sequence is CASSRTSGSADTQYF. CDR3 coding DNA: TGTGCCAGCAGCCGCACTAGCGGGAGTGCAGATACGCAGTATTTT. Using reference TRBV14 and TRBJ2-3 for the parts outside the CDR3, the full variable domain is EAGVTQFPSHSVIEKGQTVTLRCDPISGHDNLYWYRRVMGKEIKFLLHFVKESKQDESGMPNNRFLAERTGGTYSTLKVQPAELEDSGVYFCASSRTSGSADTQYFGPGTRLTVL.

This clone was detected only a few times. The chain couples TRBV11-2 to TRBJ1-1, with D unresolved. This CDR3 has 12 amino acids. CDR1 is SGHAT, CDR2 FQNNGV, per germline. V lost 5 bases to trimming and J lost 6 bases, with 10 bases between them. The CDR3 coding sequence is TGTGCCAGCAGCAACCAAAAATCTGAAGCTTTCTTT. This gives the protein CASSNQKSEAFF.

The DNA of the CDR3 is TGTGCCAGCAGCTTGCAACTAGCGGGAAACGAGCAGTACTTC. Protein: CASSLQLAGNEQYF. V is TRBV5-4 and J is TRBJ2-7; TRBD2 aligns across 10 bases. The germline V gene has CDR1 SGHNT and CDR2 YYREEE (reference sequence). The V and J ends lost 1 base and 5 bases, in that order; junction bases with no gene match: 3. The CDR3 has 14 residues.

The rearrangement joins TRBV15 to TRBJ2-1, with D maybe TRBD2 (6 bases). Trimming pared 1 base from V and 7 bases from J, leaving 17 bases between. Per the germline V gene, CDR1 is LNHNV and CDR2 is YYDKDF (reference sequence). The CDR3 has 16 amino acids. The CDR3 coding sequence is TGTGCCACCAGCAGAGCTCTGGCACGCCGGGGGAATGAGCAGTTCTTC. Protein: CATSRALARRGNEQFF.

This clone turned up a few times. This chain connects TRBV9 to TRBJ2-2, with 12 bases fitting TRBD2. The V segment lost 0 bases and the J segment 3 bases; nucleotides outside the gene matches: 6. Germline V gene sequence: CDR1 SGDLS, CDR2 YYNGEE. This CDR3 region has 18 residues. For the CDR3, the DNA is TGTGCCAGCAGCGTAGAGACTAGCGGGAGCAGTTACACCGGGGAGCTGTTTTTT. Translation: CASSVETSGSSYTGELFF. Supplemented by reference TRBV9 and TRBJ2-2, the full variable domain reads DSGVTQTPKHLITATGQRVTLRCSPRSGDLSVYWYQQSLDQGLQFLIQYYNGEERAKGNILERFSAQQFPDLHSELNLSSLELGDSALYFCASSVETSGSSYTGELFFGEGSRLTVL.

This clone was observed a handful of times. V usage is TRBV6-1 and J usage is TRBJ1-1; D may be TRBD1 (5 bases). Trimming shortened V by 6 bases and J by 4 bases, and 15 bases separated the two germline ends. The CDR3 sequence is 14 residues long. Germline CDR1 reads MNHNS; CDR2 reads SASEGT. This chain's CDR3 is CASSARESSTEAFF. CDR3 coding DNA: TGTGCCAGCAGCGCCAGGGAATCGAGCACTGAAGCTTTCTTT.

This clone appeared a few times. The chain employs TRBV29-1 and TRBJ2-7; D is possibly TRBD2 (7 bases). V lost 7 bases and J 5 bases, leaving 21 bases between the germline ends. Germline values: CDR1 SQVTM, CDR2 ANQGSEA. The CDR3 runs to 14 residues. The CDR3 region is CSGEGAGAENEQYF. CDR3 sequence (DNA): TGCAGCGGGGAAGGCGCGGGGGCAGAAAACGAGCAGTACTTC.

The rearrangement uses TRBV5-6 and TRBJ2-3; the D gene is possibly TRBD2 (5 bases). V was pared by 5 bases and J by 7 bases, with 14 bases between. Germline V gene data show CDR1 as SGHDT and CDR2 as YYEEEE. CDR3 length equals 13 residues. CDR3 sequence (DNA): TGTGCCAGCAGACCGGGGAGCGGTAATACGCAGTATTTT. Translated, it gives CASRPGSGNTQYF.

This clone was picked up a small number of times. The chain employs TRBV7-9 and TRBJ2-3; D not resolved. CDR1 SEHNR and CDR2 FQNEAQ come from the germline V gene (reference sequence). V was shortened by 1 base and J by 6 bases, with 5 bases between the two germline ends. The length of the CDR3 is 12 residues. CDR3 in amino acids: CASSLVYDTQYF. CDR3 in DNA: TGTGCCAGCAGCTTAGTGTACGATACGCAGTATTTT.

As concerns this clone: Other DNA sequences in this specimen translate into the identical CDR3. The chain uses TRBV7-2 and TRBJ2-1; TRBD2 is a possible D gene (6 bases). The germline V gene has CDR1 SGHTA and CDR2 FQGNSA. The CDR3 runs to 13 residues. The V end lost 5 bases, the J end lost 9 bases, and 14 bases lay between the germline ends. The CDR3 coding sequence is TGTGCCAGCAGCCTAGGACTATTTGGTGAGCAGTTCTTC. Encoded protein: CASSLGLFGEQFF.

The chain couples TRBV5-4 to TRBJ2-1; 12 bases fit TRBD2. Germline V gene data show CDR1 as SGHNT and CDR2 as YYREEE (reference sequence). The CDR3 runs to 16 residues. V shed 5 bases and J 2 bases; nucleotides not matched to a gene: 5. CDR3 in DNA: TGTGCCAGCAGTTATCTAGCGGGAGGGACCTACAATGAGCAGTTCTTC. Translation gives CASSYLAGGTYNEQFF.

A note on this clone: This CDR3 is also generated by other DNA sequences in the sample. V and J are TRBV30 and TRBJ2-7; 8 nucleotides match TRBD2. Germline V CDR1 and CDR2: GTSNPN, SVGIG (reference sequence). With 3 bases clipped from V and 2 bases from J, the junction kept 3 bases outside the gene matches. The CDR3 runs 13 residues. The CDR3: CAWSPGLAYEQYF. The DNA for the CDR3 is TGTGCCTGGAGCCCGGGACTAGCCTACGAGCAGTACTTC.

The chain couples TRBV5-6 to TRBJ2-3; no definite D call. This CDR3 has 13 residues. Germline V CDR1 and CDR2: SGHDT, YYEEEE. V was shortened by 2 bases and J by 6 bases, with 10 bases between the two germline ends. CDR3 residues: CASSLSRADTQYF. The CDR3 DNA reads as TGTGCCAGCAGCTTATCTCGGGCTGATACGCAGTATTTT.

As regards this clone: Being one base from a much bigger clone, this may be a read error. The gene calls are TRBV29-1 and TRBJ2-6, with D hard to call. V was shortened by 7 bases and J by 0 bases, with 19 bases between the two germline ends. Germline lookup yields CDR1 SQVTM and CDR2 ANQGSEA. The CDR3 has 17 amino acids. The CDR3 nucleotides read TGCAGCGGTTCCCCTAGGCGGAGCGACTCTGGGGCCAACGTCCTGACTTTC. Residues: CSGSPRRSDSGANVLTF.

In this sample, this clone turned up once. The chain is built from TRBV9 and TRBJ2-1; no definite D call. Trimming took off 0 bases at V and 0 bases at J, with 7 bases between the two ends. CDR1 and CDR2 (germline): SGDLS, YYNGEE. This CDR3 has 15 residues. CDR3 coding DNA: TGTGCCAGCAGCGTAGTAGGCGGCTCCTACAATGAGCAGTTCTTC. Translated, it gives CASSVVGGSYNEQFF.

This clone has only a few counts. The chain joins TRBV9 to TRBJ2-1; 9 nucleotides line up with TRBD2. CDR1 and CDR2 (germline): SGDLS, YYNGEE. The CDR3 extends over 16 amino acids. Trimming at V came to 4 bases and at J to 3 bases, leaving 8 bases not matched to a gene. The chain's CDR3 is CASSKVSGRGYNEQFF. The DNA of the CDR3 is TGTGCCAGCAGCAAGGTTAGCGGGAGAGGCTACAATGAGCAGTTCTTC.

The V call is TRBV30, the J call TRBJ1-1; TRBD1 is a possible D gene (6 bases). This CDR3 is 14 amino acids long. Trimming removed 6 bases at V and 3 bases at J, with 17 bases between. Germline assignment: CDR1 GTSNPN and CDR2 SVGIG (reference sequence). The CDR3 DNA follows: TGTGCCTGTTCGAACAGGGCCTCTGACACTGAAGCTTTCTTT. Translating it yields CACSNRASDTEAFF.

V gene TRBV4-2 combines with J gene TRBJ2-2; D gene ambiguous. Trimming shortened V by 1 base and J by 1 base, and 10 bases separated the two germline ends. Germline loops: CDR1 LGHNA, CDR2 YNFKEQ. This CDR3 spans 16 amino acids. Here the CDR3 reads CASSQGTGLNTGELFF. The CDR3 coding sequence is TGTGCCAGCAGCCAAGGAACGGGTTTGAACACCGGGGAGCTGTTTTTT.